This is a list of T cell receptor beta chains from one sample in a study of OX40 agonist ivuxolimab in advanced cancers. Data came from immunoSEQ multiplex PCR; TCRdb stores just in-frame clones and leaves some out. Altogether about 50,000 clones are present, more than 75% being singletons, with the ten largest covering 3.9%. The sequences come from CD4+ or CD8+ T cells sorted from blood, collected in a trial of the OX40 agonist ivuxolimab. These TCRs come from an adult with an advanced solid tumor such as melanoma, head and neck, liver or kidney cancer. The CDR3 runs from the conserved cysteine through the conserved F or W. D genes are given only for firm matches. Some rows have no size entry. The others give once, few or many, or a class for an expanded clone.

>.|few|TRBJ2-1|TRBV5-4
TGTGCCAGCAGCCAGGGTTACAATGAGCAGTTCTTC
CASSQGYNEQFF
>TRBD1|once|TRBJ2-1|TRBV18
TGTGCCAGCTCCCACGGGACAGCAGCCTACAATGAGCAGTTCTTC
CASSHGTAAYNEQFF
>.|.|TRBJ1-5|TRBV2
TGTGCCAGCAGTATGGTGGAACGCAATCAGCCCCAGCATTTT
CASSMVERNQPQHF
>TRBD1|.|TRBJ1-1|TRBV5-1
TGCGCCAGCAGCTTGACACAGGGGGGCACTGAAGCTTTCTTT
CASSLTQGGTEAFF
>.|.|TRBJ1-2|TRBV10-2
TGCGCCAGTGGAGAAAACTATGGCTACACCTTC
CASGENYGYTF
>.|.|TRBJ2-5|TRBV19
TGTGCCAGTAGTATGGGGGTGTTCCAAGAGACCCAGTACTTC
CASSMGVFQETQYF
>TRBD1|once|TRBJ2-5|TRBV7-9
TGTGCCAGCAGCTCGGGACAGGGGCAAGAGACCCAGTACTTC
CASSSGQGQETQYF
>.|.|TRBJ1-4|TRBV5-1
TGCGCCAGCAGCTTGGGAGGGACAACTAATGAAAAACTGTTTTTT
CASSLGGTTNEKLFF
>.|.|TRBJ2-2|TRBV2
TGTGCCAGCAAGGAAGGGGACGCGAACACCGGGGAGCTGTTTTTT
CASKEGDANTGELFF
>.|.|TRBJ1-1|TRBV7-3
TGTGCCAGCAGCTCGGCCGTGGGGCGCACTGAAGCTTTCTTT
CASSSAVGRTEAFF
>TRBD2|.|TRBJ2-1|TRBV7-2
TGTGCCAGTAAGCGGGGGGGCAGGGATGAGCAGTTCTTC
CASKRGGRDEQFF
>.|.|TRBJ2-7|TRBV5-5
TGTGCCAGCAGCCCCGGGGCCTGGGAGCAGTACTTC
CASSPGAWEQYF
>TRBD1|few|TRBJ1-2|TRBV7-6
TGTGCCAGCAGCTTAGGTTTACAGGGGGGCTATGGCTACACCTTC
CASSLGLQGGYGYTF
>TRBD1|.|TRBJ1-2|TRBV27
TGTGCCAGCAGTCTAGGGACAGCCAACTATGGCTACACCTTC
CASSLGTANYGYTF
>TRBD1|.|TRBJ1-5|TRBV28
TGTGCCAGCAGTCGCGCCATTCTGACAGGGAATCAGCCCCAGCATTTT
CASSRAILTGNQPQHF
>TRBD1|.|TRBJ1-3|TRBV5-1
TGCGCCAGCAGTGCCGGGACAGGGGGCTTCGCCGTCTCTGGAAACACCATATATTTT
CASSAGTGGFAVSGNTIYF
>TRBD1|.|TRBJ2-3|TRBV5-5
TGTGCCAGCAGCTTGGCCCCGGACAGGGAACGAATGTATTTT
CASSLAPDRERMYF
>.|.|TRBJ2-2|TRBV30
TGTGCCTGGTCTGTGGGGGCGGGTACCGGGGAGCTGTTTTTT
CAWSVGAGTGELFF
>TRBD1|.|TRBJ1-1|TRBV5-8
TGTGCCAGCAGACCCGACAGGGGGAACACTGAAGCTTTCTTT
CASRPDRGNTEAFF
>TRBD1|.|TRBJ1-1|TRBV5-1
TGCGCCAGCAGGACAGGGAAGGACACTGAAGCTTTCTTT
CASRTGKDTEAFF
>TRBD1|.|TRBJ2-5|TRBV6-5
TGTGCCAGCAAACAGGGGGCGGTGGAGACCCAGTACTTC
CASKQGAVETQYF
>TRBD2|.|TRBJ2-2|TRBV4-1
TGCGCCAGCAGCCTCGGGACTAGCTATTCCGGGGAGCTGTTTTTT
CASSLGTSYSGELFF
>TRBD1|few|TRBJ1-2|TRBV10-3
TGTGCCATCAGTTGGGACAGGGGGCGTGATGGCTACACCTTC
CAISWDRGRDGYTF
>.|once|TRBJ1-5|TRBV4-1
TGCGCCAGCAGCCAAGTTGGGCACTACAAGGGAGGCGATCAGCCCCAGCATTTT
CASSQVGHYKGGDQPQHF
>TRBD1|.|TRBJ1-6|TRBV4-3
TGCGCCAGCAGCCAACAGGGGGGAGGCTATAATTCACCCCTCCACTTT
CASSQQGGGYNSPLHF
>TRBD2|.|TRBJ2-7|TRBV6-1
TGTGCCAGCAGTGCGCAAGCGGGGGCCCAATACGAGCAGTACTTC
CASSAQAGAQYEQYF
>.|.|TRBJ1-5|TRBV9
TGTGCCAGCAGCGTAGCCGGTACAATGAATCAGCCCCAGCATTTT
CASSVAGTMNQPQHF
>TRBD1|.|TRBJ2-7|TRBV2
TGTGCCAGCAGTAACGACAGGGGGCTCTACGAGCAGTACTTC
CASSNDRGLYEQYF
>TRBD1|.|TRBJ1-2|TRBV14
TGTGCCAGCAGCCCCCCACCCCGGGACAGCTATGGCTACACCTTC
CASSPPPRDSYGYTF
>TRBD1|.|TRBJ2-6|TRBV30
TGTGCCGGAGGGGACGGGACAGGGTTTTTTGGGGCCAACGTCCTGACTTTC
CAGGDGTGFFGANVLTF
>.|few|TRBJ2-1|TRBV5-6
TGTGCCAGCACCCAAGACTGGGTCTCCTACAATGAGCAGTTCTTC
CASTQDWVSYNEQFF
>TRBD2|once|TRBJ2-3|TRBV7-2
TGTGCCAGCAGCTTTAGCGGGGGGCCAGATACGCAGTATTTT
CASSFSGGPDTQYF
>.|.|TRBJ1-5|TRBV7-2
TGTGCCAGCAGCTTAGTCAGAAGCAATCAGCCCCAGCATTTT
CASSLVRSNQPQHF
>.|.|TRBJ2-3|TRBV7-2
TGTGCCAGCAGCCACGGGACCCCCCGAGGCACAGATACGCAGTATTTT
CASSHGTPRGTDTQYF
>TRBD1|.|TRBJ2-7|TRBV19
TGTGCCAGTAGGCGGGCGGGACAGGATGGCTACGAGCAGTACTTC
CASRRAGQDGYEQYF
>.|few|TRBJ2-1|TRBV18
TGTGCCAGCTCACCAAGGAGTCGTCCCGAGCAGTTCTTC
CASSPRSRPEQFF
>TRBD1|.|TRBJ1-3|TRBV10-1
TGCGCCAGCAGTCTCGACAGGGAACACACCATATATTTT
CASSLDREHTIYF
>.|.|TRBJ2-5|TRBV19
TGTGCCAGTAGTACTGTCGGGACATTCCAAGAGACCCAGTACTTC
CASSTVGTFQETQYF
>TRBD2|.|TRBJ2-1|TRBV4-1
TGCGCCAGCAGCCAAGTCCAACTAGCGGGAACCCATGAGCAGTTCTTC
CASSQVQLAGTHEQFF
>.|.|TRBJ2-3|TRBV4-2
TGTGCCAGCAGCCAAGAATTGGTAGGGGGGTACTCAGATACGCAGTATTTT
CASSQELVGGYSDTQYF
>.|.|TRBJ2-1|TRBV27
TGTGCCAGCAGTTTATCTCGGGGCGTTAGGGACAATGAGCAGTTCTTC
CASSLSRGVRDNEQFF
>.|.|TRBJ2-1|TRBV4-1
TGCGCCAGCAGCCAAGTCGACTTGGTTTCCTACAATGAGCAGTTCTTC
CASSQVDLVSYNEQFF
>TRBD2|.|TRBJ2-7|TRBV25-1
TGTGCCAGCAGTGAAGGACTAGCGGGAATGTACGAGCAGTACTTC
CASSEGLAGMYEQYF
>.|.|TRBJ1-2|TRBV4-1
TGCGCCAGCAGCCAAATAACAGGGAACGGCTACACCTTC
CASSQITGNGYTF
>.|.|TRBJ1-2|TRBV6-6
TGTGCCAGCAGTTACCCGGTACGGGGCTACACCTTC
CASSYPVRGYTF
>TRBD2|.|TRBJ2-7|TRBV7-8
TGTGCCAGCAGCTCCCTACTAGCGGGGGGTGTCTACGAGCAGTACTTC
CASSSLLAGGVYEQYF
>.|.|TRBJ2-7|TRBV5-1
TGCGCCAGCAGTCCTGAAGAAGGACGGAACTCCTACGAGCAGTACTTC
CASSPEEGRNSYEQYF
>.|.|TRBJ1-2|TRBV6-5
TGTGCCAGCAGTTTTCTCTCACAGGGATCCAACTATGGCTACACCTTC
CASSFLSQGSNYGYTF
>TRBD2|.|TRBJ2-2|TRBV5-6
TGTGCCAGCAGCTTTGTAGCGGGAGAGGAAACCGGGGAGCTGTTTTTT
CASSFVAGEETGELFF
>TRBD2|few|TRBJ2-3|TRBV18
TGTGCCAGCTCACGGTACGGGGGGGCCAGCACAGATACGCAGTATTTT
CASSRYGGASTDTQYF
>.|.|TRBJ1-1|TRBV7-8
TGTGCCAGCAGCACCCGAGACAGTAACACTGAAGCTTTCTTT
CASSTRDSNTEAFF
>.|medium-sized|TRBJ1-1|TRBV7-2
TGTGCCAGCAGCCTAGAGGGGAACACTGAAGCTTTCTTT
CASSLEGNTEAFF
>.|.|TRBJ1-3|TRBV4-2
TGTGCCAGCAGCCAAGATAGGAGGCAGGTGGAAAACACCATATATTTT
CASSQDRRQVENTIYF
>.|once|TRBJ2-1|TRBV5-6
TGTGCCAGCAGCTCATCTTCGGGAATCTCAGGGTACTCCTACAATGAGCAGTTCTTC
CASSSSSGISGYSYNEQFF
>.|.|TRBJ1-1|TRBV5-1
TGCGCCAGCAGCTTAGGAGGAGGCGTGGACACTGAAGCTTTCTTT
CASSLGGGVDTEAFF